Listed below are T cell receptor beta chains from one sample, sequenced in a study of control samples from healthy donors and cancer patients. Sequencing was performed with immunoSEQ multiplex PCR; in TCRdb, only in-frame clones are kept and a portion is missing. The sample has about 21,000 clones; approximately 81% are singletons. The sample comprised PBMCs. All receptors come from a man in his 60s with colorectal cancer. Each CDR3 is given with its conserved first and last residue. The D gene is left open where the match is weak. Clone size is not always given. Where it is, it says once, few, many or a class for expanded clones.

abundance	v_gene	d_gene	len	j_gene	CDR3nt	CDR3aa
-	TRBV27	-	14	TRBJ2-7	TGTGCCAGCAGTTTAACGTTCGGACCTTACGAGCAGTACTTC	CASSLTFGPYEQYF
-	TRBV6-5	-	11	TRBJ1-2	TGTGCCAGCCGCGCGGGTTATGGCTACACCTTC	CASRAGYGYTF
-	TRBV30	-	15	TRBJ1-6	TGTGCCTGGGGGGGGGCCCGGGCAGGTAATTCACCCCTCCACTTT	CAWGGARAGNSPLHF
-	TRBV6-6	-	11	TRBJ1-6	TGTGCCAGCGAGGGGAATTCACCCCTCCACTTT	CASEGNSPLHF
-	TRBV6-1	-	15	TRBJ2-4	TGTGCCAGCAGTGAAAGAGAGACGTCCAAAAACATTCAGTACTTC	CASSERETSKNIQYF
-	TRBV3-1/TRBV3-2	-	14	TRBJ2-2	TGTGCCAGCAGGGCAGGGGAACGGGGCGGGGAGCTGTTTTTT	CASRAGERGGELFF
-	TRBV6-1	-	15	TRBJ1-5	TGTGCCAGCAGTCTTTCGCCGGGGCGAGGTCAGCCCCAGCATTTT	CASSLSPGRGQPQHF
once	TRBV12-3/TRBV12-4	-	12	TRBJ2-2	TGTGCCAGCAGTCTCGAGACCGGGGAGCTGTTTTTT	CASSLETGELFF
-	TRBV5-1	-	14	TRBJ2-5	TGCGCCAGCAGCTTGGGGGCAGGTGAAGAGACCCAGTACTTC	CASSLGAGEETQYF
few	TRBV6-5	TRBD1	15	TRBJ1-1	TGTGCCAGCAGTCCATGGACAGGGGGAAACACTGAAGCTTTCTTT	CASSPWTGGNTEAFF
-	TRBV12-3/TRBV12-4	-	13	TRBJ2-3	TGTGCCAGCAGTCTACAGGGCCCAGATACGCAGTATTTT	CASSLQGPDTQYF
-	TRBV30	-	17	TRBJ2-5	TGTGCCTGGAGTGTATGGAGGGACTTTCCGTACCAAGAGACCCAGTACTTC	CAWSVWRDFPYQETQYF
-	TRBV10-3	TRBD1	16	TRBJ1-6	TGTGCCATCAGTGAGTTCTGGACAGGGAGAAATTCACCCCTCCACTTT	CAISEFWTGRNSPLHF
few	TRBV6-5	TRBD1	15	TRBJ1-1	TGTGCCAGCAGTTACGGTCGACAGGGGGCGAGTGAAGCTTTCTTT	CASSYGRQGASEAFF
-	TRBV6-1	-	12	TRBJ1-2	TGTGCCAGCAGTGACAATAACTATGGCTACACCTTC	CASSDNNYGYTF
-	TRBV5-6	TRBD1	15	TRBJ1-1	TGTGCCAGCAGCTTATACAGGGGCCGACCCACTGAAGCTTTCTTT	CASSLYRGRPTEAFF
few	TRBV10-1	TRBD1	13	TRBJ1-1	TGCGCCAGCAGGGAGGACAGGGACACTGAAGCTTTCTTT	CASREDRDTEAFF
-	TRBV5-4	-	13	TRBJ1-2	TGTGCCAGCAGCTTGGAGGGTAACTATGGCTACACCTTC	CASSLEGNYGYTF
-	TRBV9	-	14	TRBJ1-5	TGTGCCAGCAGCGTAGACAGCAATAATCAGCCCCAGCATTTT	CASSVDSNNQPQHF
-	TRBV28	TRBD2	16	TRBJ2-5	TGTGCCAGCAGCCGGACTAGCGGGGGGGCCCGGGAGACCCAGTACTTC	CASSRTSGGARETQYF
-	TRBV5-1	TRBD2	17	TRBJ2-1	TGCGCCAGCAGCTCTAGCGGGGGGGCCGGGTCCTACAATGAGCAGTTCTTC	CASSSSGGAGSYNEQFF
-	TRBV5-4	-	15	TRBJ2-3	TGTGCCAGCAGCTCCGGAGCGGACCAACAAATCTTGCAGTATTTT	CASSSGADQQILQYF
-	TRBV6-5	TRBD1	13	TRBJ1-5	TGTGCCAGCAGTCGACAGGGGCATCAGCCCCAGCATTTT	CASSRQGHQPQHF
-	TRBV5-3	TRBD2	17	TRBJ2-3	TGTGCCAGAAGCTTGGGTAGCGGGGGCGGTAGCACAGATACGCAGTATTTT	CARSLGSGGGSTDTQYF
-	TRBV6-1	-	16	TRBJ2-1	TGTGCCAGCAGTGCGAGTCTCCTGAGCTCCTACAATGAGCAGTTCTTC	CASSASLLSSYNEQFF
-	TRBV19	-	13	TRBJ1-1	TGTGCCAGTAGTATCAGACAGGACACTGAAGCTTTCTTT	CASSIRQDTEAFF
-	TRBV9	TRBD2	16	TRBJ2-3	TGTGCCAGCAGCGTAGGGGCGGGGGGACTCACAGATACGCAGTATTTT	CASSVGAGGLTDTQYF
-	TRBV5-1	-	13	TRBJ1-1	TGCGCCAGCAGCCAAACAGGGTACACTGAAGCTTTCTTT	CASSQTGYTEAFF
-	TRBV6-1	-	15	TRBJ1-1	TGTGCCAGCAGTGAAGCGGTCAGGGGTCACACTGAAGCTTTCTTT	CASSEAVRGHTEAFF
-	TRBV20-1	-	11	TRBJ2-1	TGCAGTGCCTCCGCCGGGCAGATTTCGTTCTTC	CSASAGQISFF
-	TRBV15	TRBD1	14	TRBJ1-1	TGTGCCACCAGCCCCCGAGGGGGCGGCACTGAAGCTTTCTTT	CATSPRGGGTEAFF
-	TRBV2	TRBD1	13	TRBJ1-1	TGTGCCAGCAGTGGGACAGGGGAGGGTGAAGCTTTCTTT	CASSGTGEGEAFF
-	TRBV9	-	13	TRBJ2-1	TGTGCCAGCAGCGGGGGCACCTACAATGAGCAGTTCTTC	CASSGGTYNEQFF
-	TRBV7-9	-	15	TRBJ1-2	TGTGCCAGCGATGTTAGGGGGGGCGCTTTCTATGGCTACACCTTC	CASDVRGGAFYGYTF
-	TRBV12-2	-	16	TRBJ2-5	TGTGGAGTCGCCCACTCGACAGGGGGGCTCCAAGAGACCCAGTACTTC	CGVAHSTGGLQETQYF
once	TRBV5-4	-	15	TRBJ1-2	TGTGCCAGCAGCTTGGGGCGTGGGGTGGACTATGGCTACACCTTC	CASSLGRGVDYGYTF
-	TRBV18	TRBD1	14	TRBJ1-4	TGTGCCAGCTCACCTACAGGGGCCGGAGAAAAACTGTTTTTT	CASSPTGAGEKLFF
-	TRBV28	TRBD1	14	TRBJ1-4	TGTGCCAGCAGTCAGGGGGGGTCTAATGAAAAACTGTTTTTT	CASSQGGSNEKLFF
-	TRBV2	-	12	TRBJ1-2	TGTGCCAGCAGTGGACAGTACGATGGCTACACCTTC	CASSGQYDGYTF
-	TRBV6-6	-	12	TRBJ2-3	TGTGCCAGCAGCCAGGGGGAGGGGACGCAGTATTTT	CASSQGEGTQYF
-	TRBV4-2	TRBD1	16	TRBJ2-7	TGTGCCAGCAGCCCCATAACGGAGACAGGGGTCCACGAGCAGTACTTC	CASSPITETGVHEQYF